A single T cell receptor (beta chain) is shown here with its context. Its antigen is unknown. This sample stems from a study of OX40 agonist ivuxolimab in advanced cancers. Across the study: Dose-escalation patients were diagnosed with hepatocellular carcinoma, melanoma, renal cell cancer or head and neck cancer.

Clones were sequenced by immunoSEQ multiplex PCR, and TCRdb holds only the in-frame ones, with some missing. The sample shows approximately 35,000 clones, approximately 80% of them seen only once. Findings and caveats of the study: With doses of 0.1 to 3.0 mg/kg, CD4+ and CD8+ blood T cells had undergone clonal expansion by week 6.

The germline V and J ends were trimmed by 3 bases and 4 bases, with 5 bases remaining between them. Germline CDR1 and CDR2: DFQATT and SNEGSKA (reference sequence). The CDR3 is 11 amino acids. Blood specimens came from baseline, cycle 4 day 1, and cycle 7 day 1. The specimen was CD4+ or CD8+ T cells sorted from blood, collected in a trial of the OX40 agonist ivuxolimab. The chain has TRBV20-1 and TRBJ2-3, with no clear D. This clonotype was sampled from an adult with an advanced solid tumor such as melanoma, head and neck, liver or kidney cancer. The CDR3 is CSASGADTQYF. The DNA for the CDR3 is TGCAGTGCTAGCGGAGCAGATACGCAGTATTTT.